The present T cell receptor (beta chain) was sequenced within a study of Graves' ophthalmopathy and Graves' hyperthyroidism (dated by TCRdb to 2017 to 2018). Looking at the study overall: Peripheral blood was collected at initial diagnosis, before any treatment. TCR beta repertoire signatures were used to distinguish Graves' ophthalmopathy from Graves' hyperthyroidism and to predict progression to ophthalmopathy. In total, approximately 140 blood samples were TCR-sequenced: 40 to 45 ophthalmopathy, 75 hyperthyroidism and about 17 hyperthyroidism-to-ophthalmopathy patients. To explore V-J signatures that distinguish ophthalmopathy from hyperthyroidism, a discovery set of roughly 98 patients was enrolled, made up of 40 to 45 with ophthalmopathy and some 56 with stable hyperthyroidism. An independent validation cohort comprised some 18 hyperthyroidism patients and 15 to 17 patients who later progressed from hyperthyroidism to ophthalmopathy. T-cell repertoires of thyroid tissue and blood were compared in more than 5 hyperthyroidism patients. Following sample collection, hyperthyroidism patients were given methimazole at a starting dose of 30 mg daily, and ophthalmopathy patients were given high-dose intravenous methylprednisolone. For training and testing, the roughly 93 patients in the discovery cohort were randomly divided in a 7:3 ratio.

For repertoire sequencing, the TCR beta CDR3 regions were amplified from RNA transcripts. The first round was an RT-PCR using HTBI primers with the Qiagen OneStep RT-PCR kit, and this first round was followed by a second-round multiplex PCR, then size selection and purification. Libraries were sequenced on an Illumina HiSeq2000 using paired-end 100 bp reads. In the authors' own workflow: SOAPnuke was used to process the reads, removing any read that contained adapters or uncalled bases, had a mean Phred below 15, or lacked an exact match to the constant primer or identifier. COPE v1.2.5 was used to merge high-quality paired reads. Each unique nucleotide sequence was treated as a clonotype, and MiTCR v1.1 was used to align the clonotypes to the IMGT TRB V, D and J references. Analysis was restricted to V-J combinations with a frequency above 0.0001, which covered 98% to 99.2% of repertoires. For each V-J combination, a TCR clonal expansion and chaos score was defined as F50 clonal expansion divided by the chaos observed in the TCRdist matrix. Features were reduced by Welch's t-statistics and random forest to some 13 V-J combinations, which fed a naive Bayes classifier. The similarity between thyroid and blood repertoires was quantified using the Morisita-Horn index. TCRdb handled the public reads itself, with Q25 trimming in fastp and clone calling in MiXCR, and kept productive beta chains. Under each unique CDR3 protein, matching rows form one entry showing the most common genes and DNA. TCRdb, rather than the study authors, made the V and J calls. The sample data list about 620,000 distinct CDR3 sequences, and about 20% of these were observed just once. Roughly 6.9% of the sample rests with the top ten.

Including the terminal cysteine and phenylalanine, the CDR3 comprises 15 residues. Solely the CDR3 DNA is kept, with 45 bases framed from the first base. CDR1 and CDR2 (SNHLY, FYNNEI) derive from the germline V gene. V and J are truncated by 5 bases and 0 bases respectively, leaving an intervening sequence of 11 bases. The full study reports these points: In validation, the model predicted ophthalmopathy progression with about 64% sensitivity and about 73% specificity; eleven to twelve predicted patients were CT-confirmed with GO in a median of approximately 6.5 months. Most of the expanded thyroid clonotypes with a frequency above 0.001 were also detected in blood, and it was suggested that the thyroid immune response may be reflected by blood repertoires. Sample size was not predetermined statistically, and investigators were not blinded to group allocation. The 13-signature model separated ophthalmopathy from stable hyperthyroidism with roughly 90% sensitivity and almost 84% specificity in cross-validation, and 80%/75% in the test set.

Hyperthyroidism was considered stable if no progression to ophthalmopathy occurred within 18 months of follow-up. The hyperthyroidism patients were 18 to 65 years old and newly diagnosed, with a disease duration of less than 2 months. Patients with other autoimmune diseases, uncontrolled infections, pregnancy or lactation were excluded from the study. Clinical symptoms, serum thyroxine, TRAb, thyroid ultrasound and orbital computed tomography were used for diagnosis. Using Ficoll-Paque density gradient centrifugation, PBMCs were isolated from 8.5 to 10 ml of fresh peripheral blood. Total RNA was extracted using Trizol reagent, and RNA quality was checked on an Agilent 2100 Bioanalyzer. This clonotype was picked up many times. Its antigen specificity is not known. No base-level quality is on record; no much larger clone is a single base apart.

The rearranged chain carries TRBV2 and TRBJ1-5; the D gene assignment is ambiguous. The source of this sequence is a woman aged 18-30 years with stable Graves' hyperthyroidism. Some clones in this sample may be carry-over from other donors' samples. Donor details come from another sample of the same person, matched by shared clones. The sequenced material came from peripheral blood. The CDR3 protein is CASSWESYSNQPQHF. Here is the DNA: TGTGCCAGCAGTTGGGAGTCTTATAGCAATCAGCCCCAGCATTTT.